This entry is about one TCR beta chain. Its antigen is unknown. PCR primers comprised 60 Vbeta and 13 Jbeta primers. Clones were sequenced by immunoSEQ multiplex PCR, and TCRdb holds only the in-frame ones, with some missing. The repertoire holds under 150,000 clones, roughly 79% seen once, with roughly 1.8% in the top ten. This sample is drawn from a study of cytomegalovirus exposure and HLA in healthy donors. General study findings and limits: Within an earlier analysis, most TCR beta V segments proved productive either about 87% or about 30% of the time. Most TCR sequences were uncommon, yet certain public TCRs appeared in many donors.

The receptor was derived from a woman in her 50s in good health and CMV-seronegative. The sample was PBMCs.

CDR3 sequence reads: CASSLAEEGGGQWTEAFF. CDR3 sequence (DNA): TGTGCCAGCAGCTTGGCCGAAGAGGGCGGGGGGCAGTGGACTGAAGCTTTCTTT. This rearrangement joins TRBV5-6 to TRBJ1-1; D perhaps matches TRBD1 (6 bases). The CDR3 runs to 18 residues. The germline V and J ends were trimmed by 0 bases and 5 bases, with 23 bases remaining between them. CDR1 and CDR2 (germline): SGHDT, YYEEEE.